This T cell receptor beta chain was identified during a study of patients and donors after allogeneic stem cell transplantation (dated by TCRdb to 2018 to 2020). Notes on this clonotype: Its antigen remains unidentified. Base qualities are missing; no much larger clone stands one base away.

The library relied on RT-PCR. The instrument was a NextSeq 550. TCRdb trimmed the raw reads at Q25, called clones with MiXCR and kept productive beta chains. Rows merge per CDR3 protein into single entries with the most common DNA and genes. The sample includes approximately 430,000 distinct CDR3 sequences, with 16% observed a single time. The top ten hold roughly 7% of the sample. Here V drops 1 base and J drops 7 bases, and the junction holds 6 bases not matched to any gene. The germline V gene (reference sequence) gives CDR1 as LGHDT and CDR2 as YNNKEL. Its CDR3 holds 17 amino acids, cysteine through phenylalanine. Only CDR3 DNA remains: 51 bases, in frame from the first base.

This clonotype originated in a human donor who was either an allogeneic HSCT recipient or a stem cell or donor lymphocyte infusion donor (not recorded which). It is not recorded whose cells these are; they may come from a transplant donor. The V and J segments used are TRBV3-1 and TRBJ2-2; 13 bases in the middle match TRBD2. Sequencing input: blood, either unsorted or a sorted T cell fraction (not recorded which). The CDR3 protein is CASSQVGTSGTGGELFF. The DNA is TGTGCCAGCAGCCAAGTCGGGACTAGCGGGACCGGCGGGGAGCTGTTTTTT. Beyond the CDR3, the reference TRBV3-1 and TRBJ2-2 genes provide the residues; the full variable domain reads: DTAVSQTPKYLVTQMGNDKSIKCEQNLGHDTMYWYKQDSKKFLKIMFSYNNKELIINETVPNRFSPKSPDKAHLNLHINSLELGDSAVYFCASSQVGTSGTGGELFFGEGSRLTVL.